The 3 T cell receptor beta chains listed next were all sequenced from one sample in a study of OX40 agonist ivuxolimab in advanced cancers. The data were produced by immunoSEQ multiplex PCR, yet TCRdb's version contains in-frame clones alone and is incomplete. The table includes about 80,000 clones, around 86% detected once. The source material was CD4+ or CD8+ T cells sorted from blood, sampled in a trial of the OX40 agonist ivuxolimab. The receptors shown here come from an adult with an advanced solid tumor such as melanoma, head and neck, liver or kidney cancer.

The count of this clone is one. V usage is TRBV9 and J usage is TRBJ2-3; 7 bases are shared with TRBD2. The CDR3 covers 15 residues. Unmatched junction bases numbered 7, after V lost 2 bases and J lost 4 bases. Per the germline V gene, CDR1 is SGDLS and CDR2 is YYNGEE. In DNA form, the CDR3 reads TGTGCCAGCAGCGTTAAAAGCGGGGATCCAGATACGCAGTATTTT. Encoded protein: CASSVKSGDPDTQYF.

The count of this clone is one. V usage is TRBV7-2 and J usage is TRBJ2-7, with 10 bases identical to TRBD1. The CDR3 runs to 13 residues. Germline V gene data show CDR1 as SGHTA and CDR2 as FQGNSA. V shed 6 bases, J shed 4 bases, and the junction held 3 bases outside the gene matches. The CDR3, as DNA: TGTGCCAGCAGGGACAGGGGGAATTACGAGCAGTACTTC. Translation: CASRDRGNYEQYF.

In the case of this clone: Other nucleotide sequences in the sample specify the same CDR3. This chain connects TRBV5-1 to TRBJ2-1; 9 nucleotides agree with TRBD2. The germline CDR1 and CDR2 sequences are SGHRS and YFSETQ. The CDR3 has 16 amino acids. The junction had 5 bases not matched to a gene; V was cut back by 0 bases and J by 4 bases. The CDR3 loop reads CASSLAPAGGYNEQFF. Here the CDR3 DNA reads TGCGCCAGCAGCTTGGCTCCAGCGGGAGGTTACAATGAGCAGTTCTTC. The full variable domain, completed using reference TRBV5-1 and TRBJ2-1, is KAGVTQTPRYLIKTRGQQVTLSCSPISGHRSVSWYQQTPGQGLQFLFEYFSETQRNKGNFPGRFSGRQFSNSRSEMNVSTLELGDSALYLCASSLAPAGGYNEQFFGPGTRLTVL.